A selection of T cell receptor beta chains follows, all from one sample in a study of post-analysis software for immune sequencing data. TCRdb used MiXCR to reprocess the PCR reads, holding one entry per CDR3 protein. The table records about 160,000 distinct CDR3 sequences, 35% to 40% of them present only once. The sequences come from blood, collected after autologous hematopoietic stem cell transplantation. These receptors originate from a girl aged 10-17 years with multiple sclerosis. Both conserved end residues are part of each CDR3. D genes are given only for firm matches. Clone size, where shown, is once, few, many, or a class for clones that have expanded.

15	-	-	TRBV7-2	TRBJ2-5	CASSLVGLGEETQYF	TGTGCCAGCAGCTTAGTTGGACTGGGAGAAGAGACCCAGTACTTC
17	TRBD2	-	TRBV12-3/TRBV12-4	TRBJ2-3	CASSRSAGALGTDTQYF	TGTGCCAGCAGCCGGTCAGCGGGAGCGTTGGGTACAGATACGCAGTATTTT
16	-	-	TRBV6-2/TRBV6-3	TRBJ2-3	CASRTGWPTGGDTQYF	TGTGCCAGCCGCACAGGCTGGCCGACAGGAGGAGATACGCAGTATTTT
9	-	-	TRBV10-3	TRBJ2-3	CAIKGTQYF	TGTGCCATCAAGGGGACGCAGTATTTT
14	-	many	TRBV29-1	TRBJ2-5	CSVGIIKGVETQYF	TGCAGCGTTGGGATAATAAAGGGCGTAGAGACCCAGTACTTC
12	-	few	TRBV29-1	TRBJ1-4	CSVAETNEKLFF	TGCAGCGTTGCGGAAACTAATGAAAAACTGTTTTTT
16	TRBD1	-	TRBV4-2	TRBJ1-1	CASSQDSRQGDTEAFF	TGTGCCAGCAGCCAAGATTCCCGACAGGGCGACACTGAAGCTTTCTTT
15	TRBD1	-	TRBV7-9	TRBJ1-5	CASSSAGTGNQPQHF	TGTGCCAGCAGCTCTGCCGGGACAGGAAATCAGCCCCAGCATTTT
18	TRBD2	once	TRBV29-1	TRBJ2-7	CSVEARGFSGVSYNEQYF	TGCAGCGTTGAAGCGAGGGGATTTAGCGGGGTCTCCTACAATGAGCAGTACTTC
16	-	-	TRBV13	TRBJ2-2	CASSPGTARYTGELFF	TGTGCCAGCAGCCCAGGGACCGCTCGTTACACCGGGGAGCTGTTTTTT
14	-	-	TRBV6-2/TRBV6-3	TRBJ2-3	CASSSTRLRDTQYF	TGTGCCAGCAGTTCGACACGACTTCGAGATACGCAGTATTTT
16	TRBD2	-	TRBV7-2	TRBJ2-4	CASSLDKASGRYIQYF	TGTGCCAGCAGCTTAGATAAGGCTAGCGGGAGATACATTCAGTACTTC
13	TRBD2	-	TRBV12-3/TRBV12-4	TRBJ2-7	CASTGAGRDEQYF	TGTGCCAGCACCGGAGCGGGACGCGACGAGCAGTACTTC
15	-	once	TRBV13	TRBJ1-1	CAGNVLGAGNTEAFF	TGTGCCGGCAACGTACTTGGGGCAGGGAACACTGAAGCTTTCTTT
16	TRBD2	many	TRBV5-1	TRBJ2-3	CASRPGLAGVSDTQYF	TGCGCCAGCAGACCCGGACTAGCGGGAGTCTCGGATACGCAGTATTTT
15	-	-	TRBV7-8	TRBJ1-1	CASSSLSEPNTEAFF	TGTGCCAGCAGCTCCTTGTCGGAACCGAACACTGAAGCTTTCTTT
16	-	-	TRBV9	TRBJ1-6	CASSPRAQGYNSPLHF	TGTGCCAGCAGCCCCCGGGCGCAGGGCTATAATTCACCCCTCCACTTT
14	-	-	TRBV5-8	TRBJ2-5	CASSLEGLQETQYF	TGTGCCAGCAGCTTGGAGGGGCTTCAAGAGACCCAGTACTTC
15	TRBD2	-	TRBV4-1	TRBJ2-7	CANSQAARTSDEQYF	TGCGCCAACAGCCAAGCAGCGCGGACTAGCGACGAGCAGTACTTC
15	-	-	TRBV19	TRBJ2-3	CASRGLRASTDTQYF	TGTGCCAGTAGAGGACTTCGCGCTAGCACAGATACGCAGTATTTT
14	TRBD1	-	TRBV3-1	TRBJ1-1	CASSKRDRATEAFF	TGTGCCAGCAGCAAAAGGGACAGGGCCACTGAAGCTTTCTTT
14	TRBD1	-	TRBV6-2/TRBV6-3	TRBJ2-7	CASRNGQGSSEQYF	TGTGCCAGCAGAAACGGACAGGGGTCAAGTGAGCAGTACTTC
16	-	-	TRBV7-6	TRBJ2-3	CASSRTPPGATDTQYF	TGTGCCAGCAGCCGCACACCGCCCGGAGCCACAGATACGCAGTATTTT
15	-	-	TRBV5-5	TRBJ1-4	CASRKGPGEPEQLFF	TGTGCCAGCAGAAAGGGACCGGGGGAACCTGAACAACTGTTTTTT
14	-	few	TRBV7-2	TRBJ2-7	CASQSARGDYEQYF	TGTGCCAGCCAAAGCGCAAGGGGGGACTACGAGCAGTACTTC
13	-	-	TRBV27	TRBJ2-7	CASSYDSRGEQYF	TGTGCCAGCAGTTACGACTCCAGGGGCGAGCAGTACTTC
16	-	few	TRBV4-3	TRBJ2-6	CASSQGPNSGANVLTF	TGCGCCAGCAGCCAAGGACCTAACTCTGGGGCCAACGTCCTGACTTTC
13	-	-	TRBV5-1	TRBJ2-3	CASSLLGLDTQYF	TGCGCCAGCAGCCTGTTGGGGCTCGATACGCAGTATTTT
15	-	-	TRBV12-3/TRBV12-4	TRBJ2-7	CASSLGQGGFYEQYF	TGTGCCAGCAGTCTCGGACAGGGAGGGTTCTACGAGCAGTACTTC
14	TRBD2	-	TRBV28	TRBJ2-1	CASSPLREGSEQFF	TGTGCCAGCAGCCCCCTGCGGGAGGGGTCTGAGCAGTTCTTC
17	-	-	TRBV12-3/TRBV12-4	TRBJ1-5	CASSPPDGRRGNQPQHF	TGTGCCAGCAGTCCCCCGGACGGTCGGAGGGGCAATCAGCCCCAGCATTTT
18	TRBD1	-	TRBV29-1	TRBJ2-3	CSGTGTGTFILLTDTQYF	TGCAGCGGGACCGGGACAGGGACCTTTATACTACTCACAGATACGCAGTATTTT
14	-	few	TRBV4-2	TRBJ2-7	CASSQDVGWDEQYF	TGTGCCAGCAGCCAAGATGTGGGTTGGGACGAGCAGTACTTC
11	-	few	TRBV29-1	TRBJ2-7	CSVGPDYEQYF	TGCAGCGTTGGGCCGGATTACGAGCAGTACTTC
12	-	-	TRBV5-1	TRBJ2-5	CASSPSQETQYF	TGCGCCAGCAGCCCCAGCCAAGAGACCCAGTACTTC
17	TRBD2	-	TRBV27	TRBJ2-7	CASSSQTSGSGAYEQYF	TGTGCCAGCAGCTCCCAGACTAGCGGGAGCGGTGCCTACGAGCAGTACTTC